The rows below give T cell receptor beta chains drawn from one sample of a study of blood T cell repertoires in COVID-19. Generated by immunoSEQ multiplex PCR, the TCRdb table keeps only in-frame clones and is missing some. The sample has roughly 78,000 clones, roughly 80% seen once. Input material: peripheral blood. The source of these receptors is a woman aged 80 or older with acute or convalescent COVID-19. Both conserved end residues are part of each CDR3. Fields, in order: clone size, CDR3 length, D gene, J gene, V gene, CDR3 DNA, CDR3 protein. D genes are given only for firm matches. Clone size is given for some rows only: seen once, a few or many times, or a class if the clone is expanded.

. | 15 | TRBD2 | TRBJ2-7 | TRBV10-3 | TGTGCCATCACCCGACTAGCGGGAGATCGACACGAGCAGTACTTC | CAITRLAGDRHEQYF
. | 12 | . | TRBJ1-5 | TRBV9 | TGTGCCAGCAGCGTGGGTCCGGGGCCCCAGCATTTT | CASSVGPGPQHF
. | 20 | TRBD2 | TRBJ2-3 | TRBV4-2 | TGTGCCAGCAGCCAAGATCTGGGGACTAGCGGGCCCTCTAGCACAGATACGCAGTATTTT | CASSQDLGTSGPSSTDTQYF
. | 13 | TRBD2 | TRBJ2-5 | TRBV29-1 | TGCAGCGTTGAGGGCGGGAGCGGAGAGACCCAGTACTTC | CSVEGGSGETQYF
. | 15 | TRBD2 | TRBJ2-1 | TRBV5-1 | TGCGCCAGCAGACCAACGGGAGGGACCCACAATGAGCAGTTCTTC | CASRPTGGTHNEQFF
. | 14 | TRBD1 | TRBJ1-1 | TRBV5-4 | TGTGCCAGCAGCTCCGACAGGGGAGACACTGAAGCTTTCTTT | CASSSDRGDTEAFF
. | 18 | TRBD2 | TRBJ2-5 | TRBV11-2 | TGTGCCAGCAGCTCACCCAATCTAGCGGGAGGGCCCAAAGAGACCCAGTACTTC | CASSSPNLAGGPKETQYF
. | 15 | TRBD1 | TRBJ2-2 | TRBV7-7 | TGTGCCAGCAGCCGGGACAGGGCGAACACCGGGGAGCTGTTTTTT | CASSRDRANTGELFF
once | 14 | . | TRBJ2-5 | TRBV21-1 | TGTGCCAGCAGCGGAGCGGAACACCAAGAGACCCAGTACTTC | CASSGAEHQETQYF
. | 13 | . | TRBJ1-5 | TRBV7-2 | TGTGCCAGCAGCCAGCAGGGGAATCAGCCCCAGCATTTT | CASSQQGNQPQHF
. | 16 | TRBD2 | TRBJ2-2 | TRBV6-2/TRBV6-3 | TGTGCCAGCAGTAGTAAGCGGGGGTGGGGCACCGGGGAGCTGTTTTTT | CASSSKRGWGTGELFF
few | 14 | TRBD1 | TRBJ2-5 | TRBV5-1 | TGCGCCAGCAAGGGACAGGGCACCAAAGAGACCCAGTACTTC | CASKGQGTKETQYF
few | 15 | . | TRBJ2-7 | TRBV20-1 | TGCAGTGCTAGTAATCTCGCGGGGACTTCCTACGAGCAGTACTTC | CSASNLAGTSYEQYF
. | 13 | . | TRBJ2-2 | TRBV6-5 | TGTGCCAGCAGCCGGAGCCGTACCGGGGAGCTGTTTTTT | CASSRSRTGELFF
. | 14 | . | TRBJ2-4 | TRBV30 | TGTGCCTGGAGTGTATCAGGGGCCAAAAACATTCAGTACTTC | CAWSVSGAKNIQYF
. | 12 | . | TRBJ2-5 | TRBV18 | TGTGCCAGCTCACCAGGGGAGGAGACCCAGTACTTC | CASSPGEETQYF
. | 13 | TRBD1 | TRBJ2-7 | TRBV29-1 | TGCAGCGTTGAAGGGCAGGGGGTCTACGAGCAGTACTTC | CSVEGQGVYEQYF
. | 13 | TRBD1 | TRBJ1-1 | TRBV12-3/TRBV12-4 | TGTGCCAGCAGTTTAGAGGGACAGTTGCCAGCTTTCTTT | CASSLEGQLPAFF
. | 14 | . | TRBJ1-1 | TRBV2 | TGTGCCAGCAGGGAAGAGGTGCGGGGCACTGAAGCTTTCTTT | CASREEVRGTEAFF
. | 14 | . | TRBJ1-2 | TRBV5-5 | TGTGCCAGCAGCTTGACAGGGCCTAACTATGGCTACACCTTC | CASSLTGPNYGYTF
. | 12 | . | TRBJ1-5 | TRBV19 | TGTGCCAGTAGTTTCTCCAATCAGCCCCAGCATTTT | CASSFSNQPQHF
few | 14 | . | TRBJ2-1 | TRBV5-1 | TGCGCCAGCAGCTTAGGGGACTCCTACAATGAGCAGTTCTTC | CASSLGDSYNEQFF
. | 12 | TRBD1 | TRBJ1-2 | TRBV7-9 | TGTGCCAGCAGCCGGGGGCAGGGGGATATCAAGTTC | CASSRGQGDIKF
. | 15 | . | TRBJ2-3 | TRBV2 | TGTGCCAGCAGCCAACAGGGATTTAGCACAGATACGCAGTATTTT | CASSQQGFSTDTQYF
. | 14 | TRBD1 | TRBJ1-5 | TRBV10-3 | TGTGCCATCTGGGCAGGGGGGAGCAATCAGCCCCAGCATTTT | CAIWAGGSNQPQHF
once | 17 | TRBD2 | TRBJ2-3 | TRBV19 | TGTGCCAGTAGTATAGGGGGGAGGACTAGCTCGTCGGATACGCAGTATTTT | CASSIGGRTSSSDTQYF
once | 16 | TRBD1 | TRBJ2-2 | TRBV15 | TGTGCCACCAGCAGTAGACAGGGAGACAACACCGGGGAGCTGTTTTTT | CATSSRQGDNTGELFF
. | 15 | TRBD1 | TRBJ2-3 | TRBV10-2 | TGCGCCAGCAAAATGGGGACAGGCGGTGGAGATACGCAGTATTTT | CASKMGTGGGDTQYF
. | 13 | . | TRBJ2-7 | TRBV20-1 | TGCAGTGCTAGTCCAGGGGCGGCCTACGAGCAGTACTTC | CSASPGAAYEQYF
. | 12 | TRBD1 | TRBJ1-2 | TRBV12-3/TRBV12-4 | TGTGCCAGCAGTGTACAGGGGGATGGCTACACCTTC | CASSVQGDGYTF
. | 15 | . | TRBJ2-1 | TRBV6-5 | TGTGCCAGCACCCGGGGGATCAACACATACAATGAGCAGTTCTTC | CASTRGINTYNEQFF
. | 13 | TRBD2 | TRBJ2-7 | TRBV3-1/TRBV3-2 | TGTGCCAGCGGGACTAGCCGGTTCTACGAGCAGTACTTC | CASGTSRFYEQYF
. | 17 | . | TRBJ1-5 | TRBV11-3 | TGTGCCAGCAGCTTACGGTATCACGCGCAGGTCAATCAGCCCCAGCATTTT | CASSLRYHAQVNQPQHF
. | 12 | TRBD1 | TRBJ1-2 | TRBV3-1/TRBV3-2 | TGTGCCAGCCTCAGACAGGGAGGCGGCTACACCTTC | CASLRQGGGYTF
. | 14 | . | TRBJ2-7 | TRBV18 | TGTGCCAGCTCACCGCCGACAGGTACCCACGAGCAGTACTTC | CASSPPTGTHEQYF
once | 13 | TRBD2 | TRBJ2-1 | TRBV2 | TGTGCCAGCAGTGAAGAAGGAGCGGGGGATCAGTTCTTC | CASSEEGAGDQFF
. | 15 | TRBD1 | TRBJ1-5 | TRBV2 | TGTGCCAGTAAAACAGGGGGCACGGACAATCAGCCCCAGCATTTT | CASKTGGTDNQPQHF
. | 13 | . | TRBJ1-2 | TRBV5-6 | TGTGCCAGCAGCTTGGTAGGGGTCTATGGCTACACCTTC | CASSLVGVYGYTF
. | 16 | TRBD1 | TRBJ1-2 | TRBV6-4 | TGTGCCAGCAGTGAGAGCGGGACAGGGTACAACTATGGCTACACCTTC | CASSESGTGYNYGYTF
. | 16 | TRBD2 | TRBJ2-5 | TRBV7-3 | TGTGCCAGCAGCCAAACGCGTAGCGGGGGTGCAGGGACCCAGTACTTC | CASSQTRSGGAGTQYF
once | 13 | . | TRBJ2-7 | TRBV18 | TGTGCCAGCTCACTCCCGGGAATCCACGAGCAGTACTTC | CASSLPGIHEQYF
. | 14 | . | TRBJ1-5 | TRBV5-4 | TGTGCCAGCAGCTTGGCAGGGTTCAATCAGCCCCAGCATTTT | CASSLAGFNQPQHF
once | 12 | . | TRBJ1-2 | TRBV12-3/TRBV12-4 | TGTGCCAGCAGTTTGGGAGGGGTAGGCTACACCTTC | CASSLGGVGYTF
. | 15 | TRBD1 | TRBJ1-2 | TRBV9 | TGTGCCAGCAGCGAGGGACAGGGGGGGTACTATGGCTACACCTTC | CASSEGQGGYYGYTF
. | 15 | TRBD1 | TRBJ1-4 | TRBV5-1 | TGCGCCAGCAGCCCTGGACAGGGGGCGGGTGAAAAACTGTTTTTT | CASSPGQGAGEKLFF
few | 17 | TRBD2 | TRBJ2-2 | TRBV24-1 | TGTGCCACCAGTGATTTCGGTCGAGCGGGAAGGGGCGGGGAGCTGTTTTTT | CATSDFGRAGRGGELFF